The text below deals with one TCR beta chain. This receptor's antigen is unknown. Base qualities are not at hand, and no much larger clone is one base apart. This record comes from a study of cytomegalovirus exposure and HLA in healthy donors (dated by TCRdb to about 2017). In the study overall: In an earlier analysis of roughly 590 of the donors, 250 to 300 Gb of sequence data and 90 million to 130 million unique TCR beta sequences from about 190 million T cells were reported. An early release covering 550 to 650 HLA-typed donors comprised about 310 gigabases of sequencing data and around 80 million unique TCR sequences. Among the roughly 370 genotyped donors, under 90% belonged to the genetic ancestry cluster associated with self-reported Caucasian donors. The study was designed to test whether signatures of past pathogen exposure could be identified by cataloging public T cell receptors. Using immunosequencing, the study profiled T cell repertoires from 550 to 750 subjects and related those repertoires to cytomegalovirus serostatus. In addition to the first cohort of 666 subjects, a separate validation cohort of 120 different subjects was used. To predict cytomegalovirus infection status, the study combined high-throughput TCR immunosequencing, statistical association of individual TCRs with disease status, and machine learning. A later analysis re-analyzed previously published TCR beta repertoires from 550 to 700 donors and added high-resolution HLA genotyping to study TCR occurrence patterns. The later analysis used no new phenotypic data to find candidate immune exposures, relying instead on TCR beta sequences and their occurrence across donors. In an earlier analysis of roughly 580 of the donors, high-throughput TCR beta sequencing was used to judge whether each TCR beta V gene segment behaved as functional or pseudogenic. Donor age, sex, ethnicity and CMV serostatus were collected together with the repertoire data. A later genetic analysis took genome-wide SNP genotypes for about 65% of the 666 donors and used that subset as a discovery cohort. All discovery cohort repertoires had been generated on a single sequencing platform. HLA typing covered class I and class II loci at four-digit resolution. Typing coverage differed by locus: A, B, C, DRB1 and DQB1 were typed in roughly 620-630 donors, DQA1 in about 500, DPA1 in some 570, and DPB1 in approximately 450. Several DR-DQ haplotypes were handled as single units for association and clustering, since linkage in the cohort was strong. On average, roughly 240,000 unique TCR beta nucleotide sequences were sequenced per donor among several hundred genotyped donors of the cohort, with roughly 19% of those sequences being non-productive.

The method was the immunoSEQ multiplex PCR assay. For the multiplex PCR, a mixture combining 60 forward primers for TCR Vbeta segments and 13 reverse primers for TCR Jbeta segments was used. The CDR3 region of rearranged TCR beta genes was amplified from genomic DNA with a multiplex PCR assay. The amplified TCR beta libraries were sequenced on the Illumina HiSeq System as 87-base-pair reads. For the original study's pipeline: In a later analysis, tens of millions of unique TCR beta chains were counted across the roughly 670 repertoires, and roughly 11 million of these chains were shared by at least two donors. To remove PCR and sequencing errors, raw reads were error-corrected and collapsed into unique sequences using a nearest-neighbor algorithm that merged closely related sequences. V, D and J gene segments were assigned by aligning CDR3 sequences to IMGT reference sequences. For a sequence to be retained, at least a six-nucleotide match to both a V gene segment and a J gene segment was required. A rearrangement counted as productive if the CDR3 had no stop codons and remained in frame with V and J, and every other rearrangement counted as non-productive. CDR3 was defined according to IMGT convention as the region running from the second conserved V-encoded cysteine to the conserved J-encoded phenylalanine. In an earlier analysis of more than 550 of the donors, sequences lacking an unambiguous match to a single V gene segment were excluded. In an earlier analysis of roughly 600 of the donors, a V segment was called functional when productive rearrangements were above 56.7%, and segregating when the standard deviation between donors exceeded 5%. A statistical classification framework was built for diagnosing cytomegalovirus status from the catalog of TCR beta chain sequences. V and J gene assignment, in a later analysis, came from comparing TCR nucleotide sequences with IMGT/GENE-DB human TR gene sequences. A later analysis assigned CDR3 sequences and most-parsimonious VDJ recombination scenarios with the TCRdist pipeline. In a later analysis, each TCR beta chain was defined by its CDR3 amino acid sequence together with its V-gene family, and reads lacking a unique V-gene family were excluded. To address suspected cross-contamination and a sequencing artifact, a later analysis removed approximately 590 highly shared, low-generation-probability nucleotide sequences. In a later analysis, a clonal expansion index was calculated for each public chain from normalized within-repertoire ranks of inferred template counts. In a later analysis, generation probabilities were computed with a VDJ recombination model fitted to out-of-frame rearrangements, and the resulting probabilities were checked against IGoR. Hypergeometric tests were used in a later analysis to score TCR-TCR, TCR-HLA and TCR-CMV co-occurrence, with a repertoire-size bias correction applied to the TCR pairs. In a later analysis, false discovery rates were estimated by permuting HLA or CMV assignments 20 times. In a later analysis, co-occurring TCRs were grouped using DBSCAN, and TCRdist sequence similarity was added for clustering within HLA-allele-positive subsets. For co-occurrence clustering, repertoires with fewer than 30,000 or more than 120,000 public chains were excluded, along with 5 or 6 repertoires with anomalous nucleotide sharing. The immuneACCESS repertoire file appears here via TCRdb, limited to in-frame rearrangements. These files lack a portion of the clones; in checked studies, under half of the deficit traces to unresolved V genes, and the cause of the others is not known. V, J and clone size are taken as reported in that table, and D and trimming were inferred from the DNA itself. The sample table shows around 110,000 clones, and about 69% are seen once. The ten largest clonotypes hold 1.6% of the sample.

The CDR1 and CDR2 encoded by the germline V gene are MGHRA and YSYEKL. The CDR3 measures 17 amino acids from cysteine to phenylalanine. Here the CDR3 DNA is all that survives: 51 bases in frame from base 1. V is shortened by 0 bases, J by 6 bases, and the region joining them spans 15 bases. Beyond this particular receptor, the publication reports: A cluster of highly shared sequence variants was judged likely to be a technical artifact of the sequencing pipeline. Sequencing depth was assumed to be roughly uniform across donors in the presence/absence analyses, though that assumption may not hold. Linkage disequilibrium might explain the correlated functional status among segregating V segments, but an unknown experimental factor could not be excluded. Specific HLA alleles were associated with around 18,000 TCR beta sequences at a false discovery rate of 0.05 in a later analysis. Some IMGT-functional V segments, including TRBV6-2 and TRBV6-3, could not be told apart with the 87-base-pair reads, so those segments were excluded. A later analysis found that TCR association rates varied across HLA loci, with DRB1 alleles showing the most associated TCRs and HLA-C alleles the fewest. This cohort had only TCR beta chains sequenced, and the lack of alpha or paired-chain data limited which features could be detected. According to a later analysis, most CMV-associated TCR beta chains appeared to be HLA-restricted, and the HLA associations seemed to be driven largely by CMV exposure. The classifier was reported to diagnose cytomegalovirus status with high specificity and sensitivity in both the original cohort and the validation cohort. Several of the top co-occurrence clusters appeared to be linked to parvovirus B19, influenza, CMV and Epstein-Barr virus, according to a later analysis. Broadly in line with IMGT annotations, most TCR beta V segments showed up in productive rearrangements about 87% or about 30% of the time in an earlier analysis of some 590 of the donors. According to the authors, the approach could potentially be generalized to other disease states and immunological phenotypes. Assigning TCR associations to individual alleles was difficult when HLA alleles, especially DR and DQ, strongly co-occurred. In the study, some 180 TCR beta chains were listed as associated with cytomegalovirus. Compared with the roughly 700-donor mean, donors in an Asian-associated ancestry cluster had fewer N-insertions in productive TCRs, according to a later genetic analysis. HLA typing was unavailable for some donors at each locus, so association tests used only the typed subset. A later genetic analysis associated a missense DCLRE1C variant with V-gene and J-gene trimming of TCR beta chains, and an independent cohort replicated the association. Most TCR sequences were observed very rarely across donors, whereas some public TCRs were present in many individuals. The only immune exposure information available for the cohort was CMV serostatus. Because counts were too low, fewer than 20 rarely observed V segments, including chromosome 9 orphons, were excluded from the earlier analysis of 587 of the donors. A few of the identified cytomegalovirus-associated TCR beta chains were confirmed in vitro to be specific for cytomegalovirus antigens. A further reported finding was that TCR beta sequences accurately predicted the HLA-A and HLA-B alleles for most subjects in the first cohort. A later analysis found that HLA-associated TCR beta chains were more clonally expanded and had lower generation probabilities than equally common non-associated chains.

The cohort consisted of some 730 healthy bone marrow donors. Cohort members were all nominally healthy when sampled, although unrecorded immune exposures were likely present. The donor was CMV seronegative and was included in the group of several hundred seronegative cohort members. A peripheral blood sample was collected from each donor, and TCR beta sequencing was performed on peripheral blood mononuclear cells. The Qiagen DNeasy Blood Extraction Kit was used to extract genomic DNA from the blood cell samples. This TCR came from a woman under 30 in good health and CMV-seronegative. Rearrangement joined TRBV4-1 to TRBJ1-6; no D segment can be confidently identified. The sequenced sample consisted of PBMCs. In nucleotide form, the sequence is TGCGCCAGCAGCCAAGAACCCCTTAGAGGTACTAATTCACCCCTCCACTTT. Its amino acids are CASSQEPLRGTNSPLHF.